The present entry profiles one T cell receptor beta chain with its context. The antigen it binds to is not known. No per-base quality is available; no much larger clone lies one base away. The immunoSEQ Assay, a bias-controlled multiplex PCR, was used to amplify TCRbeta CDR3 regions from genomic DNA. Turning to the authors' computational methods: Nucleated cell counts per sample were estimated from amplification of reference gene primers within the assay. Sequence reads were collapsed and filtered to measure the absolute abundance of every unique TCRbeta CDR3 rearrangement. For each sample, productive Simpson clonality was calculated as the square root of Simpson's diversity index across productive rearrangements. What TCRdb holds here is the immuneACCESS table cut down to in-frame rearrangements. Part of the clones is not present; checked against another copy, under half of the missing clones reflect an unresolved V gene, and the others are unexplained. D and trimming come from the DNA, and the V and J calls and clone size come from that table. Present in this sample are more than 200,000 clones, approximately 90% of which were seen just once. The biggest ten clones account for approximately 2% of the sample.

The sample is drawn from a study of blood T cell repertoires in COVID-19 (dated by TCRdb to between 2020 and 2021). Looking at the study overall: Collaborator samples came from the United States, Italy and Spain and covered acute and convalescent phases of COVID-19. A de-identified subject ID, COVID-19 status, age in years and sex were almost always included in the sample metadata. The prospective study material was composed of cDNA or gDNA derived from T cells, B-cell-depleted T cells, or PBMCs. The repertoires were released in a freely available public database meant as a resource for research on the immune response to SARS-CoV-2. Samples were obtained from the ongoing ImmuneRACE study (first 160 participants) and from some 1,300 subjects provided by 6 global collaborators. HLA class I and class II types, where available, came from metadata supplied by the sample provider rather than from assay-based typing. The dataset comprised deeply sampled blood TCRbeta repertoires from subjects exposed to, actively infected with, or recovered from COVID-19. Findings and caveats that apply to the study as a whole: How much clinical and demographic metadata was included differed by source and by participant, and the metadata was provided uncurated.

In the prospective study, participants were about 18 to 95 years old, resided in about two dozen geographic areas of the United States, and were enrolled through a virtual design. In the prospective study, cohorts were assigned on the basis of participant-reported clinical history obtained from a screening survey and a study questionnaire. For ImmuneRACE Cohort 3, a participant was defined as recovered based on two consecutive negative NP/OP PCR tests, clearance by a healthcare professional, or resolution of symptoms. In the prospective study, mobile phlebotomists collected whole blood, serum and a nasopharyngeal or oropharyngeal swab from each participant. Prospective study participants could optionally give additional blood draws and questionnaires over an approximately 2-month period. Blood samples from the prospective study were shipped frozen or at room temperature prior to DNA extraction.

Trimming removed 3 bases from V and 2 bases from J, leaving 11 bases between the germline ends. From its cysteine to its phenylalanine, the CDR3 spans 15 amino acids. Only the CDR3 portion is preserved as DNA: 45 bases, with reading frame beginning at the first base. In the germline V gene (reference sequence), CDR1 corresponds to LNHDA and CDR2 to SQIVND. The chain is encoded by TRBV19 joined to TRBJ1-5; no D gene call is confident. This receptor was identified in a woman younger than 30 who had recovered from COVID-19. Sequencing was performed on PBMCs or T cells enriched from blood (not recorded which). For the CDR3, the sequence is CASSMEPGGNQPQHF. The DNA is TGTGCCAGTAGTATGGAGCCGGGAGGCAATCAGCCCCAGCATTTT.